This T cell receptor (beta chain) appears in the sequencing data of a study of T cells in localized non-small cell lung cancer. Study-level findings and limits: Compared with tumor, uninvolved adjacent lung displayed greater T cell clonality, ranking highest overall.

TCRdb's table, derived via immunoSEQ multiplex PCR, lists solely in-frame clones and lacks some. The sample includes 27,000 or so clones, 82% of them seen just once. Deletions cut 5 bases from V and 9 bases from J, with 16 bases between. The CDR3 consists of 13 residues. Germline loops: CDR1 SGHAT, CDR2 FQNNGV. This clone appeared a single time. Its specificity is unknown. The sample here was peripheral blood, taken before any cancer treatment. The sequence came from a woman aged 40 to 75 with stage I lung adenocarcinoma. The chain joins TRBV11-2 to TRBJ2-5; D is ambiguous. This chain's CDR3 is CASSPPGPRPQYF. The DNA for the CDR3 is TGTGCCAGCAGCCCCCCGGGCCCTCGGCCCCAGTACTTC.